What follows is one T cell receptor (beta chain) and its context. As yet, its antigen is unknown. Both CD4+ and CD8+ T cells were negatively isolated, and TEMRA cells underwent FACS enrichment. The CDR3 runs 14 residues. V was pared by 2 bases and J by 2 bases, with 9 bases between. The V gene's germline CDR1 is MGHRA and CDR2 YSYEKL. The data stem from a study of CD8 T cells in Susac syndrome. Study-wide results and caveats: Susac syndrome CD4+ T cell repertoires showed no clonal expansion.

A quantity of about 0.45 to 1 ug RNA underwent reverse transcription using random hexamers. Amplification of TCR beta CDR3 used immunoSEQ multiplex PCR across 54 Vbeta and 13 Jbeta. Each CDR3 protein is one row after TCRdb ran MiXCR on the immunoSEQ multiplex PCR reads. The sample shows 200,000 to 300,000 distinct CDR3 sequences, almost 97% of them seen only once. This TCR came from a human donor with Susac syndrome. The sequencing input was CD4+ T cells from PBMCs. V usage is TRBV4-1 and J usage is TRBJ1-1; D unclear. CDR3 in amino acids: CASSQPVGNTEAFF. As DNA, the CDR3 is TGCGCCAGCAGCCAACCAGTGGGAAACACTGAAGCTTTCTTT.